This T cell receptor (beta chain) originates from a study of cytomegalovirus exposure and HLA in healthy donors. V shed 5 bases and J 5 bases; nucleotides not matched to a gene: 4. The CDR3 is 13 amino acids. From germline, CDR1 is GTSNPN and CDR2 SVGIG (reference sequence). This PCR relied on a set of 60 Vbeta primers and 13 Jbeta primers. The repertoire was sequenced with immunoSEQ multiplex PCR; TCRdb's copy has only in-frame clones and lacks some. The sample shows some 150,000 clones, 65% to 80% of them seen only once. This TCR came from a man in his forties in good health and CMV-seronegative. Sequencing input: PBMCs. The chain uses TRBV30 and TRBJ1-4, with 8 positions matching TRBD1. CDR3 amino acids: CAWDRQGNEKLFF. DNA of the CDR3: TGTGCCTGGGATAGACAGGGGAATGAAAAACTGTTTTTT.